This note documents a single T cell receptor beta chain sequence. The data belong to a study of blood T cell repertoires in COVID-19. Study in general: From the United States, Italy and Spain came samples of acute and convalescent COVID-19. PBMCs, B-cell-depleted T cells, or T cells were the source of the cDNA or gDNA that made up the material.

Profiling relied on immunoSEQ multiplex PCR, and the TCRdb table lists in-frame clones only, not all of them. The sample lists almost 300,000 clones, about 88% seen once, with over 1% in the top ten. There are 13 residues in the CDR3. Germline lookup yields CDR1 MNHEY and CDR2 SVGEGT. V lost 2 bases to trimming and J lost 7 bases; unmatched junction nucleotides: 2. This receptor was identified in a man between 65 and 80 years old with acute or convalescent COVID-19. Sample: peripheral blood. This chain joins TRBV6-2 or TRBV6-3 and TRBJ1-2, with 9 positions matching TRBD1. DNA of the CDR3: TGTGCCAGCAGTTACGGACAGGGGCCTGGCTACACCTTC. It yields the protein CASSYGQGPGYTF.